These 3 T cell receptor beta chains were sequenced from one sample in a study of blood T cell repertoires in COVID-19. TCRdb keeps only in-frame clones here, not all; method: immunoSEQ multiplex PCR. Seen here are 95,000 to 120,000 clones, roughly 90% observed once, and the top ten hold 8.4%. Specimen: peripheral blood. Source of these receptors: a woman aged 70-85 years who had recovered from COVID-19.

CDR3: CASSKTGPNQPQHF. For the CDR3, the DNA is TGTGCCAGCAGTAAAACAGGGCCCAATCAGCCCCAGCATTTT. The chain recombines TRBV2 with TRBJ1-5, with D maybe TRBD1 (6 bases). Trimming took 5 bases from V and 3 from J, leaving 11 bases between them. The CDR3 is 14 amino acids. The V gene's germline CDR1 is SNHLY and CDR2 FYNNEI.

This chain connects TRBV7-2 to TRBJ2-5, with D tentatively TRBD1 (5 bases). Germline V gives CDR1 SGHTA, CDR2 FQGNSA. CDR3 size: 15 residues. Trimming cost V 2 bases and J 2 bases, with 12 bases left between them. CDR3: CASSLNRGIQETQYF. The CDR3 coding sequence is TGTGCCAGCAGCTTAAATAGGGGCATTCAAGAGACCCAGTACTTC.

The chain recombines TRBV10-3 with TRBJ2-5; 8 bases map to TRBD2. Germline loops: CDR1 ENHRY, CDR2 SYGVKD. J gave up 2 bases and V 8 bases, and 7 bases lay outside the gene matches. CDR3 length equals 14 residues. CDR3 sequence (DNA): TGTGCCATCGGAGTAGCGGGGCGGCAAGAGACCCAGTACTTC. Translating it yields CAIGVAGRQETQYF.